The 11 T cell receptor beta chains below were found in one sample sequenced in a study of T-cell memory formation after mild COVID-19. TCRdb re-derived calls from the 5' RACE reads in MiXCR, one entry per CDR3 protein. The sample contains 250,000 to 300,000 distinct CDR3 sequences, roughly 17% of which appear only once. Sequences were obtained from PBMCs or a T cell subset sorted from them (not recorded which). Receptors were obtained from a young man who had mild COVID-19 (a few samples of this study predate the infection). Cell type and time point are not known.

A few counts support this clonotype. This sequence joins TRBV5-1 and TRBJ1-6; TRBD1 matches 7 bases. V gave up 1 base and J gave up 6 bases; unmatched junction bases: 7. CDR3 length: 16 amino acids. Germline CDR1 is SGHRS and CDR2 is YFSETQ. The CDR3 coding sequence is TGCGCCAGCAGCTTGACAGGGGTTCGACTTAATTCACCCCTCCACTTT. Protein sequence: CASSLTGVRLNSPLHF.

The V and J genes are TRBV4-3 and TRBJ2-7; D is ambiguous. V lost 0 bases, J lost 6 bases, and 18 bases lay in between. This CDR3 region has 16 residues. Germline assignment: CDR1 LGHNA and CDR2 YSLEER. CDR3 sequence: CASSQDSVREYGEQYF. CDR3 coding DNA: TGCGCCAGCAGCCAAGATAGTGTTAGAGAATACGGCGAGCAGTACTTC.

The chain joins TRBV6-5 to TRBJ1-2; 9 nucleotides agree with TRBD1. This CDR3 is built from 16 residues. CDR1 is MNHEY, CDR2 SVGAGI, per germline. V gave up 2 bases and J gave up 4 bases; unmatched junction bases: 8. CDR3: CASSYRGQGHGYGYTF. CDR3 nucleotide sequence: TGTGCCAGCAGTTACCGAGGACAGGGGCACGGCTATGGCTACACCTTC.

The V and J genes are TRBV6-4 and TRBJ2-1, with D perhaps matching TRBD1 (5 bases). The germline CDR1 and CDR2 sequences are MRHNA and SNTAGT. The V end lost 4 bases, the J end lost 4 bases, and 14 bases lay between the germline ends. The CDR3 totals 15 residues. CDR3 sequence reads: CASSAGQGPYNEQFF. CDR3 DNA sequence: TGTGCCAGCAGTGCCGGGCAGGGCCCGTACAATGAGCAGTTCTTC.

This clonotype came up a few times. The rearrangement uses TRBV7-9 and TRBJ2-6, with D unclear. CDR1 is SEHNR and CDR2 is FQNEAQ in the germline V gene (reference sequence). This CDR3 has 15 residues. The V gene lost 1 base and the J gene lost 0 bases, with 4 bases spanning the gap. The DNA of the CDR3 is TGTGCCAGCAGCTTAGTCCGCTCTGGGGCCAACGTCCTGACTTTC. It codes for CASSLVRSGANVLTF.

The chain links TRBV20-1 to TRBJ2-1; 10 positions match TRBD2. The CDR3 is made up of 16 amino acids. Germline-derived CDR1 and CDR2 are DFQATT and SNEGSKA (reference sequence). With V trimmed by 0 bases and J by 3 bases, 5 bases remained unmatched. The CDR3 nucleotides are TGCAGTGCTAGAGATCTCAGCGGGGGGGACTACAATGAGCAGTTCTTC. Its protein product is CSARDLSGGDYNEQFF.

In DNA, the CDR3 is TGTGCCAGCAGCTTAGGGGGGAGCGAACAGACCCAGTACTTC. Amino acid sequence: CASSLGGSEQTQYF. V gene TRBV7-2 combines with J gene TRBJ2-5; D could derive from TRBD1 or TRBD2 (5 bases each). Germline lookup yields CDR1 SGHTA and CDR2 FQGNSA. The germline V and J ends were trimmed by 1 base and 6 bases, with 12 bases remaining between them. The CDR3 is 14 amino acids.

This clonotype was counted a few times. The chain joins TRBV4-1 to TRBJ1-1; D not resolved. The CDR3 is 13 residues long. Trimming took 6 bases from V and 8 from J, leaving 16 bases between them. Germline loops: CDR1 MGHRA, CDR2 YSYEKL. CDR3 sequence: CASSFRRGTEAFF. The DNA of the CDR3 is TGCGCCAGCAGTTTCCGCCGGGGAACAGAAGCTTTCTTT.

This clonotype was observed a handful of times. The V call is TRBV7-6, the J call TRBJ1-1; 7 bases align to TRBD1. Germline lookup yields CDR1 SGHVS and CDR2 FNYEAQ. This CDR3 contains 14 residues. The V gene end was trimmed by 5 bases and the J gene end by 5 bases; junction bases not matched to a gene: 8. Here the CDR3 reads CASSPDRVWTEAFF. Written as DNA, the CDR3 is TGTGCCAGCAGCCCCGACAGGGTTTGGACTGAAGCTTTCTTT.

This clonotype was observed a handful of times. The V gene is TRBV5-6, the J gene TRBJ1-2; D is uncertain. Germline V CDR1 and CDR2: SGHDT, YYEEEE. The V end was cut by 1 base, the J end by 5 bases, with 6 bases between. The CDR3 consists of 12 residues. CDR3 coding DNA: TGTGCCAGCAGCTTGCTTCTATATGGCTACACCTTC. Translation gives CASSLLLYGYTF.

On this clonotype itself: Germline and junction disagree at one end, which may indicate a read error. The chain combines TRBV4-2 with TRBJ1-4, with TRBD1 matching over 8 bases. The CDR3 runs 18 residues. CDR1 and CDR2 from the germline V gene are LGHNA and YNFKEQ. CDR3 in DNA: TGTGCAAGCAGCCTCCGACAGGGGAGACATTCAACTAATGAAAAACTGTTTTTT. The encoded protein is CASSLRQGRHSTNEKLFF.